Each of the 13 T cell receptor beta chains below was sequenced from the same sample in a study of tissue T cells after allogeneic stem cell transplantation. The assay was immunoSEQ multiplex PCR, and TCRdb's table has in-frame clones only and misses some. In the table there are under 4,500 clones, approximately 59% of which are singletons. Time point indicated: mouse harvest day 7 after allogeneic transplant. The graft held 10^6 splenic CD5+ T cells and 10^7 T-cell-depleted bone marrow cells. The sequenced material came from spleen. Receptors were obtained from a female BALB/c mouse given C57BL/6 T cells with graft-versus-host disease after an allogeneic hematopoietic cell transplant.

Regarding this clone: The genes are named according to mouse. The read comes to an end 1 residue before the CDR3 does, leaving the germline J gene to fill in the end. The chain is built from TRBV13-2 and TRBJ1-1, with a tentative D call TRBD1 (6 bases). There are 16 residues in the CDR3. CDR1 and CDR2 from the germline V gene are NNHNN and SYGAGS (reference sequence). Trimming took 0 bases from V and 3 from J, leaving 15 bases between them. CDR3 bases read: TGTGCCAGCGGTGATGCTGCAAAGGGGGAGGACACAGAAGTCTTC. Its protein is CASGDAAKGEDTEVF. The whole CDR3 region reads CASGDAAKGEDTEVFF.

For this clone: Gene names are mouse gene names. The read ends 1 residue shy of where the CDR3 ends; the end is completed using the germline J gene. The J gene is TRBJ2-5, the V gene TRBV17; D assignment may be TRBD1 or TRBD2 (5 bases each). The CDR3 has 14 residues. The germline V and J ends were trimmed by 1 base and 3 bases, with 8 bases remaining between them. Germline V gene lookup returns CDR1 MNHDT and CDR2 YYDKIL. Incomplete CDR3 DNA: TGTGCTAGCAGTAGAGCGGGACGGCAAGACACCCAGTAC. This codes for CASSRAGRQDTQY. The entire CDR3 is CASSRAGRQDTQYF.

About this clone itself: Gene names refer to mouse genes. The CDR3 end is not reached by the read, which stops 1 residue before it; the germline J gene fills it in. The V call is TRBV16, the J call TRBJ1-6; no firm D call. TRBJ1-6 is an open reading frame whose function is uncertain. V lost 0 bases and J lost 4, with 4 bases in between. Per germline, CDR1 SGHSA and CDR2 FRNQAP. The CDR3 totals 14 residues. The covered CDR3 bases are TGTGCAAGCAGCTTAGATTCATATAATTCGCCCCTCTAC. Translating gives CASSLDSYNSPLY. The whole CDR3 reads CASSLDSYNSPLYF.

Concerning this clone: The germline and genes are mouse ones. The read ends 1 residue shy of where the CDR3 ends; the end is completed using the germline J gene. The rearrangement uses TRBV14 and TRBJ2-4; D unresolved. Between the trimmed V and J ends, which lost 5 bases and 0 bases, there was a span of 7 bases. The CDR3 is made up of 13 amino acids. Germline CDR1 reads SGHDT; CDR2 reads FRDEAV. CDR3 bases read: TGTGCCAGCAGCTACAGTAGTCAAAACACCTTGTAC. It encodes CASSYSSQNTLY. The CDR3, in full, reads CASSYSSQNTLYF.

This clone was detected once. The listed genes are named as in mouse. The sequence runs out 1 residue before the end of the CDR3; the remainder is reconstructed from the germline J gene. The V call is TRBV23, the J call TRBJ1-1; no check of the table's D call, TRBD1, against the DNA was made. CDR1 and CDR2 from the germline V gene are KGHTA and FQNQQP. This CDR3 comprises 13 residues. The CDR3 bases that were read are TGCTCCAGCAGTACCAGGGGAAACACAGAAGTCTTC. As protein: CSSSTRGNTEVF. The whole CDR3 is CSSSTRGNTEVFF.

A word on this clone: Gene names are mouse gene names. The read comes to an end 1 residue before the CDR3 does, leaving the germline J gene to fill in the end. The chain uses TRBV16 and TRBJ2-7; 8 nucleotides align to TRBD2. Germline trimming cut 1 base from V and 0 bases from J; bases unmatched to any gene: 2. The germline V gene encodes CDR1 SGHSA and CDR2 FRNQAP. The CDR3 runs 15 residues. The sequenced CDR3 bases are TGTGCAAGCAGCTTAGCGCTGGGGGGCTCCTATGAACAGTAC. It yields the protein CASSLALGGSYEQY. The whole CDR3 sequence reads CASSLALGGSYEQYF.

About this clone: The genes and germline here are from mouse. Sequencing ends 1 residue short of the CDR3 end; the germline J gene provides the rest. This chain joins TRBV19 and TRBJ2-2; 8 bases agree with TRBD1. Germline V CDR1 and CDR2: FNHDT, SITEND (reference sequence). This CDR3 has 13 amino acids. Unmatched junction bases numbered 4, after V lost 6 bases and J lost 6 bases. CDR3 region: CASIRGRPGQLYF. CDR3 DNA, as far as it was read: TGTGCCAGCATCAGGGGGCGCCCCGGGCAGCTCTAC.

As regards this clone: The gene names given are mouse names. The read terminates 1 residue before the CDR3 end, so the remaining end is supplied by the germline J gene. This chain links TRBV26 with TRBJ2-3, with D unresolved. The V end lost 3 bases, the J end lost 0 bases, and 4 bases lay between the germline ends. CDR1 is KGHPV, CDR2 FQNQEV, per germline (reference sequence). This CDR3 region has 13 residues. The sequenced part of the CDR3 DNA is TGTGCCAGCAGTCTCCGCAGTGCAGAAACGCTGTAT. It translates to CASSLRSAETLY. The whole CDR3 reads CASSLRSAETLYF.

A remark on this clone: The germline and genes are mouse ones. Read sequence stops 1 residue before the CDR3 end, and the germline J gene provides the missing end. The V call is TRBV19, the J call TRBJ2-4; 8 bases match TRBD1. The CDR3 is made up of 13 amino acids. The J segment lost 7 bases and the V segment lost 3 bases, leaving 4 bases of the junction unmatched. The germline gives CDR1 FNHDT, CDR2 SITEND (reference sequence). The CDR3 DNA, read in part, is TGTGCCAGCAGTACACCGGACAGGGACACCTTGTAC. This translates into CASSTPDRDTLY. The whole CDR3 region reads CASSTPDRDTLYF.

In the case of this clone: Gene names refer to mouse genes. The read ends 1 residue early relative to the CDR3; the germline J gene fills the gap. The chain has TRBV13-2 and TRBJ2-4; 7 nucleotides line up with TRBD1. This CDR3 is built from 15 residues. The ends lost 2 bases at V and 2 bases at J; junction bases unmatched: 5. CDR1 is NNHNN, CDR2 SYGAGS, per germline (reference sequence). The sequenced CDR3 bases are TGTGCCAGCGGTGAGGGGCAGGGGGTTCAAAACACCTTGTAC. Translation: CASGEGQGVQNTLY. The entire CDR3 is CASGEGQGVQNTLYF.

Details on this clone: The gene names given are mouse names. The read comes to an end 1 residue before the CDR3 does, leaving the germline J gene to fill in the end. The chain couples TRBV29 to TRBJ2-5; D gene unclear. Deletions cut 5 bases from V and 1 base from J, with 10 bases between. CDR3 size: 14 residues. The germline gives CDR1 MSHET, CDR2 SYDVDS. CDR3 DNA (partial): TGTGCTAGCAGTCCCCGGACGGACCAAGACACCCAGTAC. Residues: CASSPRTDQDTQY. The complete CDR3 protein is CASSPRTDQDTQYF. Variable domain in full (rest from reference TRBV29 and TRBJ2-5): DMKVTQMPRYLIKRMGENVLLECGQDMSHETMYWYRQDPGLGLQLIYISYDVDSNSEGDIPKGYRVSRKKREHFSLILDSAKTNQTSVYFCASSPRTDQDTQYFGPGTRLLVL.

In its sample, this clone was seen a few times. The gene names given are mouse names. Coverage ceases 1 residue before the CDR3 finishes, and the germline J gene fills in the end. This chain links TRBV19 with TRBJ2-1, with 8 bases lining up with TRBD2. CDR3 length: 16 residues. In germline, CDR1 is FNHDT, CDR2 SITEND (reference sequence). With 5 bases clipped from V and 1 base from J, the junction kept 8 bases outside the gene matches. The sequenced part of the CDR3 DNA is TGTGCCAGCAGACCACTCTGGGGGGAAAACTATGCTGAGCAGTTC. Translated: CASRPLWGENYAEQF. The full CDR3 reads CASRPLWGENYAEQFF.

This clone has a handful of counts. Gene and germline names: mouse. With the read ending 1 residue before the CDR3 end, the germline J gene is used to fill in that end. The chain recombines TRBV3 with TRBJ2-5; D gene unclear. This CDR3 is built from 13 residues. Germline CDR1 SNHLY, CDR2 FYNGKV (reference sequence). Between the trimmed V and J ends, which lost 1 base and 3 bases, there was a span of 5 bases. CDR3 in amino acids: CASSLERQDTQYF. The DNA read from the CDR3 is TGTGCCAGCAGCTTAGAACGGCAAGACACCCAGTAC. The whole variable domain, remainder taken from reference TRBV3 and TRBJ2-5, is GPKVLQIPSHQIIDMGQMVTLNCDPVSNHLYFYWYKQILGQQMEFLVNFYNGKVMEKSKLFKDQFSVERPDGSYFTLKIQPTALEDSAVYFCASSLERQDTQYFGPGTRLLVL.